This TCR beta chain is drawn from a study of blood T cell repertoires in COVID-19. Study at large: Sources were T cells, B-cell-depleted T cells, or PBMCs; the material itself was cDNA or gDNA.

This clone was observed a few times. Germline V gene lookup returns CDR1 LGHNA and CDR2 YNFKEQ. Trimming left V 1 base short and J 7 bases short, with 13 bases between. The CDR3 is 14 residues long. How the authors handled the data: Amplification of reference gene primers was used by the study to estimate nucleated cell counts. TCRdb keeps only in-frame clones here, not all; method: immunoSEQ multiplex PCR. V and J calls and clone size come straight from that table; D and trimming were deduced from the DNA. The profile shows fewer than 20,000 clones, roughly 88% of them singletons. V and J are TRBV4-2 and TRBJ1-1; D is unresolved. The specimen was peripheral blood. This sequence was found in a man between 65 and 79 years old in a cohort sampled during active COVID-19. DNA of the CDR3: TGTGCCAGCAGCCAAGGGATCTCAAGAGGTGAAGCTTTCTTT. As protein: CASSQGISRGEAFF.